A selection of T cell receptor beta chains follows, all from one sample in a study of blood T cell repertoires in COVID-19. The protocol was immunoSEQ multiplex PCR, while the TCRdb copy is restricted to in-frame clones and leaves out a portion. The table records 70,000 to 85,000 clones, 75% to 95% of them present only once. The sequenced sample consisted of peripheral blood. The source is a woman aged 55 to 70 with active COVID-19. The CDR3 runs from the conserved cysteine through the conserved F or W. The D gene is left open where the match is weak. Size is omitted from some rows. Given values are once, few, many or a class for expanded clones.

DNA: TGTGCCAGCAGTTTCTCCGGGACAGGGGTAAGCACAGATACGCAGTATTTT
CDR3: CASSFSGTGVSTDTQYF
D: TRBD1
size: NA
V: TRBV28
J: TRBJ2-3

DNA: TGTGCCAGCAGCTTAAGGGGGGGGACCCAGTACTTC
CDR3: CASSLRGGTQYF
D: NA
size: NA
V: TRBV7-6
J: TRBJ2-5

DNA: TGTGCCAGCAGCCGACAGGGGGCGCGCAATGAGCAGTTCTTC
CDR3: CASSRQGARNEQFF
D: TRBD1
size: NA
V: TRBV28
J: TRBJ2-1

DNA: TGTGCCAGCAGCGTGTTGTCCTTGGTGGGGGCAGGGGGCGATGGCTACACCTTC
CDR3: CASSVLSLVGAGGDGYTF
D: TRBD1
size: NA
V: TRBV9
J: TRBJ1-2

DNA: TGTGCCAGCAGTCTCTCCCGAGGGGGTAGCTTTCCCTACGAGCAGTACTTC
CDR3: CASSLSRGGSFPYEQYF
D: NA
size: once
V: TRBV27
J: TRBJ2-7

DNA: TGTGCCAGCAGTTCGGGGACAGGGGCGATCACCGGGGAGCTGTTTTTT
CDR3: CASSSGTGAITGELFF
D: TRBD1
size: NA
V: TRBV6-2/TRBV6-3
J: TRBJ2-2

DNA: TGTGCCAGCAGTTTTCCGGGTAACTATGGCTACACCTTC
CDR3: CASSFPGNYGYTF
D: NA
size: NA
V: TRBV12-3/TRBV12-4
J: TRBJ1-2

DNA: TGTGCCAGCAGTGAAGGACAGATTACAGATACGCAGTATTTT
CDR3: CASSEGQITDTQYF
D: NA
size: NA
V: TRBV2
J: TRBJ2-3

DNA: TGTGCCAGCAGTTTATCAGGACAGGGGTCAGGTTACGAGCAGTACTTC
CDR3: CASSLSGQGSGYEQYF
D: TRBD1
size: NA
V: TRBV28
J: TRBJ2-7

DNA: TGTGCCAGCAGTACCCCAGCGGGGTCCAAGCAGTTCTTC
CDR3: CASSTPAGSKQFF
D: TRBD2
size: NA
V: TRBV27
J: TRBJ2-1